Listed here are 19 T cell receptor beta chains from one sample, sequenced in a study of T cells in Graves' hyperthyroidism and ophthalmopathy. RNA transcripts yielded amplified TCR beta CDR3 regions. Primed by the HTBI set, a first-round RT-PCR was run on the TCR CDR3. TCRdb re-called the multiplex PCR reads through MiXCR, storing one row per CDR3 protein. The repertoire has almost 600,000 distinct CDR3 sequences, more than 11% of them found once; the top ten carry around 5.4%. The sample consisted of blood. Every receptor here comes from a woman younger than 45 with Graves' hyperthyroidism that later progressed to Graves' ophthalmopathy.

This clonotype was seen many times. V is TRBV7-2 and J is TRBJ2-7; D might be TRBD2 (5 bases). This CDR3 contains 15 residues. The V gene lost 5 bases and the J gene lost 0 bases, with 14 bases spanning the gap. CDR1 and CDR2 from the germline V gene are SGHTA and FQGNSA. The CDR3 DNA is TGTGCCAGCAGCATGCAGGCGGGTAGCTCCTACGAGCAGTACTTC. It codes for CASSMQAGSSYEQYF.

J is TRBJ2-1 and V is TRBV5-8; TRBD1 aligns across 10 bases. The V and J ends lost 4 bases and 8 bases, in that order; junction bases with no gene match: 6. The V gene's germline CDR1 is SGHTS and CDR2 YDEGEE. CDR3 length: 14 residues. The CDR3 nucleotides are TGTGCCAGCAGCCGGGGACAGGGGCCCGATGAGCAGTTCTTC. Translated, it gives CASSRGQGPDEQFF.

This clonotype was picked up many times. The J gene is TRBJ1-5, the V gene TRBV6-2 or TRBV6-3; a weak D match, TRBD1 (5 bases). V lost 6 bases, J lost 10 bases, and 22 bases lay in between. The length of the CDR3 is 15 residues. Germline CDR1 reads MNHEY; CDR2 reads SVGEGT. CDR3 region: CASRPGLGNLYPQHF. The CDR3, as DNA: TGTGCCAGCAGGCCGGGACTTGGGAATCTATATCCCCAGCATTTT.

A few counts support this clonotype. The chain joins TRBV4-3 to TRBJ1-1; no reliable D call. V shed 0 bases and J shed 6 bases, with 14 bases lying between them. This CDR3 is 15 amino acids long. Germline lookup yields CDR1 LGHNA and CDR2 YSLEER. The CDR3 nucleotides are TGCGCCAGCAGCCAAGATTTGTGGGGTTGGGCTGAAGCTTTCTTT. This encodes CASSQDLWGWAEAFF.

This clonotype was found many times. The rearrangement links TRBV30 to TRBJ1-3, with no clear D. Trimming pared 3 bases from V and 4 bases from J, leaving 22 bases between. Germline CDR1 is GTSNPN and CDR2 is SVGIG (reference sequence). This CDR3 has 17 residues. In nucleotides, the CDR3 is TGTGCCTGGAGGGTATTTGCGGGGAGCCCAGGCGGAAACACCATATATTTT. This encodes CAWRVFAGSPGGNTIYF.

This clonotype was seen ten or more times. This sequence joins TRBV6-2 or TRBV6-3 and TRBJ2-5; D ambiguous. V dropped 6 bases and J dropped 5 bases, with 13 bases sitting between them. CDR1 and CDR2 (germline): MNHEY, SVGEGT. The CDR3 contains 13 residues. CDR3 region: CASRGRSMETQYF. CDR3 DNA sequence: TGTGCCAGCAGAGGACGGTCCATGGAGACCCAGTACTTC.

This clonotype showed up many times. This sequence joins TRBV19 and TRBJ1-4, with a weak D call TRBD1 (5 bases). The CDR3 is 15 amino acids. Trimming took off 3 bases at V and 3 bases at J, with 11 bases between the two ends. The germline V gene has CDR1 LNHDA and CDR2 SQIVND (reference sequence). The CDR3 DNA sequence: TGTGCCAGTAGTATGGGGCTGGGTTCTAATGAAAAACTGTTTTTT. It specifies CASSMGLGSNEKLFF.

Concerning this clonotype: Given a much more abundant clone one base away, this may be a read error. The chain uses TRBV20-1 and TRBJ1-5; D is uncertain. The germline V gene has CDR1 DFQATT and CDR2 SNEGSKA (reference sequence). The CDR3 contains 14 residues. Trimming shortened V by 6 bases and J by 0 bases, and 12 bases separated the two germline ends. CDR3 protein: CSAPKSYSNQPQHF. The CDR3, as DNA: TGCAGTGCCCCGAAGAGCTATAGCAATCAGCCCCAGCATTTT.

This clonotype was counted only a few times. This chain connects TRBV9 to TRBJ1-5; D possibly corresponds to TRBD1 (5 bases). The CDR3 is made up of 15 amino acids. V was shortened by 7 bases and J by 6 bases, with 20 bases between the two germline ends. The germline CDR1 and CDR2 sequences are SGDLS and YYNGEE. CDR3 DNA: TGTGCCAGCGGATTGGGGGTGCCCGGGAGTCAGCCCCAGCATTTT. Amino acid sequence: CASGLGVPGSQPQHF.

This clonotype was counted many times. V gene TRBV20-1 combines with J gene TRBJ2-2, with D hard to call. The CDR3 totals 12 residues. Germline CDR1 reads DFQATT; CDR2 reads SNEGSKA (reference sequence). The CDR3 nucleotides read TGCAGCGCCTGGTGGGGCACCGGGGAGCTGTTTTTT. Amino acids: CSAWWGTGELFF.

This clonotype was observed many times. This rearrangement joins TRBV27 to TRBJ1-3; D might be TRBD1 (6 bases). The CDR3 runs to 15 residues. V was clipped by 5 bases and J by 3 bases, with 14 bases between them. Germline loops: CDR1 MNHEY, CDR2 SMNVEV (reference sequence). CDR3: CASSISGVHGNTIYF. The CDR3 DNA is TGTGCCAGCAGTATTTCAGGGGTGCATGGAAACACCATATATTTT.

V and J are TRBV3-1 and TRBJ1-4, with 9 nucleotides matching TRBD1. This CDR3 has 17 residues. Germline V gene sequence: CDR1 LGHDT, CDR2 YNNKEL (reference sequence). The J segment lost 7 bases and the V segment lost 4 bases, leaving 13 bases of the junction unmatched. The CDR3 here is CASSLRRGTGLGEKLFF. The CDR3 DNA follows: TGTGCCAGCAGCCTCCGACGGGGGACAGGGTTGGGTGAAAAACTGTTTTTT. Based on the CDR3 plus reference TRBV3-1 and TRBJ1-4, the full variable domain is DTAVSQTPKYLVTQMGNDKSIKCEQNLGHDTMYWYKQDSKKFLKIMFSYNNKELIINETVPNRFSPKSPDKAHLNLHINSLELGDSAVYFCASSLRRGTGLGEKLFFGSGTQLSVL.

Only a few counts were recorded for this clonotype. V usage is TRBV6-5 and J usage is TRBJ2-6, with 8 bases matching TRBD1. Germline-derived CDR1 and CDR2 are MNHEY and SVGAGI. This CDR3 is 19 amino acids long. V dropped 3 bases and J dropped 0; count of bases not matched to a gene: 10. The CDR3 DNA follows: TGTGCCAGCAGTTATCTGACAGGGGCCGTGAACTCTGGGGCCAACGTCCTGACTTTC. It is translated as CASSYLTGAVNSGANVLTF.

This clonotype was recorded at least ten times. The chain has TRBV28 and TRBJ2-7; 8 bases align to TRBD2. The V gene's germline CDR1 is MDHEN and CDR2 SYDVKM. The CDR3 covers 13 residues. V lost 7 bases and J lost 5; bases outside the gene matches: 7. The CDR3 region is CASNPGGLDEQYF. In DNA, the CDR3 is TGTGCCAGCAATCCGGGAGGGCTTGACGAGCAGTACTTC.

In regard to this clonotype: A much larger clone differs from this one at a single base, so this may be a read error. This chain connects TRBV7-2 to TRBJ2-7, with 14 nucleotides matching TRBD2. The CDR3 sequence is 16 residues long. Germline-derived CDR1 and CDR2 are SGHTA and FQGNSA. CDR3 coding DNA: TGTGCCAGCAGCATCCGACTAGCGGGAGGGCCTTACGAGGAGTACTTC. Translating gives CASSIRLAGGPYEEYF.

The chain has TRBV19 and TRBJ1-1; the D is unclear. Germline V CDR1 and CDR2: LNHDA, SQIVND (reference sequence). This CDR3 is built from 13 residues. Trimming shortened V by 3 bases and J by 6 bases, and 11 bases separated the two germline ends. CDR3 protein: CASSIYGPAEAFF. The CDR3 DNA reads TGTGCCAGTAGTATTTACGGGCCGGCTGAAGCTTTCTTT.

The chain links TRBV4-1 to TRBJ2-2; tentative D call: TRBD2 (5 bases). The germline gives CDR1 MGHRA, CDR2 YSYEKL. Deletions cut 4 bases from V and 2 bases from J, with 14 bases between. The CDR3 spans 16 residues. The CDR3 loop reads CASSRPERSNTGELFF. Here the CDR3 DNA reads TGCGCCAGCAGCCGACCGGAGCGGTCCAACACCGGGGAGCTGTTTTTT.

This chain uses TRBV2 with TRBJ2-7; D possibly corresponds to TRBD2 (5 bases). The CDR3 extends over 13 amino acids. Germline CDR1 reads SNHLY; CDR2 reads FYNNEI. Trimming took 4 bases from V and 3 from J, leaving 10 bases between them. CDR3 in amino acids: CASSARADYEQYF. CDR3 coding DNA: TGTGCCAGCAGTGCGAGGGCAGACTACGAGCAGTACTTC.

The sample holds many counts of this clonotype. This chain uses TRBV29-1 with TRBJ1-1; D call uncertain. V was pared by 2 bases and J by 0 bases, with 7 bases between. Germline loops: CDR1 SQVTM, CDR2 ANQGSEA. This CDR3 region has 13 residues. CDR3 sequence reads: CSVEPRMNTEAFF. In DNA form, the CDR3 reads TGCAGCGTTGAACCCAGAATGAACACTGAAGCTTTCTTT.